The 2 T cell receptor beta chains below all came from one sample that was sequenced in a study of Ad26.COV2.S vaccination and SARS-CoV-2 variants (dated by TCRdb to about 2021). The sample's treatment or condition label is to be understood as: around 19 received Ad26.COV2.S at low or high dose, single or two shots; about 5 received placebo; per-sample allocation not given. For vaccine and placebo recipients, the sequenced repertoires came from samples collected on day 63 after the first injection. The library was generated by the immunoSEQ multiplex PCR assay. Entries here come from immuneACCESS through TCRdb and include only in-frame sequences with V and J called. Some clones fail to appear in such tables; in the studies checked, an unresolved V gene covers under half of the shortfall, and the cause of the remainder is unknown. The sample table records about 460,000 clones; 80% to 90% of these occur just once. 1.5% to 2% of the sample lies in the top ten.

Specimen: peripheral blood, collected in a trial of Ad26.COV2.S vaccine versus placebo. These receptors came from a person between 18 and 65 years old who received the Ad26.COV2.S COVID-19 vaccine or a placebo.

This chain links TRBV28 with TRBJ2-6; D call uncertain. The CDR3 spans 15 residues. Trimming took 6 bases from V and 2 from J, leaving 11 bases between them. Germline CDR1 and CDR2: MDHEN and SYDVKM. The DNA of the CDR3 is TGTGCCAGCAGCCAAGGATCGCCTGGGGCCAACGTCCTGACTTTC. Its protein is CASSQGSPGANVLTF.

This clone has just a few counts. The V gene is TRBV2, the J gene TRBJ1-6; D remains ambiguous. The V end lost 2 bases, the J end lost 9 bases, and 8 bases lay between the germline ends. The CDR3 runs to 13 residues. CDR1 SNHLY and CDR2 FYNNEI come from the germline V gene. This CDR3 reads CASSERGSSPLHF. CDR3 DNA sequence: TGTGCCAGCAGTGAACGTGGAAGTTCACCCCTCCACTTT.